This T cell receptor (beta chain) was captured in a study of shared clonotypes between healthy human individuals (dated by TCRdb to the early 2020s). Regarding the study in general: The cohort comprised a couple of women and three men aged 18 to 49 years. Per donor, three plates each were used for CD4 naive and CD4 memory, two for CD8 naive, and one for CD8 memory. To estimate repertoire size and how much clonotype sharing occurs between individuals, the study deeply sequenced the blood TCR repertoires of five healthy adults. To increase sequencing depth and limit assay-specific biases, different laboratories used diverse techniques to prepare libraries and sequence TCR repertoires. Leukapheresis yielded between about 0.8 and 8.9 billion PBMCs per donor.

Notes on this clone: Its antigen target is currently unknown. No clone much larger than this one lies a single base away; base qualities are absent.

The donors were healthy, HIV-negative adults who had no recently reported acute infections or vaccinations. Every donor was a Caucasian adult residing in Nashville, Tennessee, USA. Magnetic negative selection was used to enrich CD4+ T cells, after which naive cells were positively selected on CD45RA and the negative fraction became the memory subset. After blood collection by leukapheresis, PBMCs were isolated using Ficoll-Histopaque density gradient centrifugation and then cryopreserved in the vapor phase of liquid nitrogen. Purity and quantity of every magnetically sorted T cell population were checked by analytical flow cytometry. Genomic DNA was isolated from every sorted fraction and measured by UV absorbance on a Nanodrop 2000c. Using the deep immunoSEQ assay, TCR CDR3 regions were amplified from genomic DNA by multiplex PCR. Genomic DNA extracted from each cell subset was distributed evenly over all wells of several immunoSEQ 96-well plates, and each plate served as one replicate. For sorted subsets, 200 ng of genomic DNA, equivalent to 30,000 or so T cell genomes, went into each replicate PCR. Purified libraries were quantified with a Qubit 3.0 fluorometer, sized on a Bioanalyzer 2100, and re-quantified with the KAPA Library Quantification kit. A separate single-read 150-cycle Illumina NextSeq 550 flow cell was used to sequence each immunoSEQ 96-well plate. The paper's data handling went like this. Because the immunoSEQ output included only junctional sequences and no quality scores, the filtering could not be the same as the filtering used for full-length reads. To assign V/J genes and CDR3, sequences were annotated against IMGT germline references using PyIR, a Python wrapper for IgBLAST v1.9. Reads were filtered out if the reads had weak V/J assignments (E-value above 1e-6), no CDR3, stop codons, out-of-frame junctions, or ambiguous translated residues. V3J clonotypes were defined as sequences sharing an identical inferred V gene, J gene, and CDR3 amino acid sequence. Percentage overlap between repertoires was calculated by dividing the number of shared unique clonotypes by the size of the smaller repertoire. RTK rarefaction, the Chao1 estimator, and Recon v2.1 estimates of unobserved clonotypes were used to assess repertoire richness. For all TCRbeta clonotypes obtained by the gDNA method from a few donors, generation probabilities were computed with OLGA. Here the immuneACCESS table is served through TCRdb, limited to in-frame sequences with V and J called. Missing clones are a known gap in these copies; in checked studies unresolved V genes cover under half, and the rest lacks a known reason. V, J and clone size were drawn from that table, and D and trimming were deduced from the DNA. The sample profile shows 2 million to 2.5 million clones; approximately 96% of them were found once. Jointly, the top ten make up 0.1% to 0.15% of the sample.

Overall study outcomes, separate from this receptor: Pairwise subsampling indicated that sequencing depth was expected to affect the degree of clonotype sharing among donors. Sampling was limited to blood, and TCR repertoires in tissue likely differ from TCR repertoires in blood. Naive subsets generally had larger estimated clonotype richness than memory subsets did. Roughly 5.2% of naive CD4, 3.5% of naive CD8, roughly 2.5% of memory CD4, and 0.4% of memory CD8 clonotypes were shared across four donors. The small number of donors limited the genetic and exposure-history diversity represented. Even with the large sequencing depth, rarefaction of the sorted-subset datasets indicated that sequencing was incomplete. Compared with non-shared clonotypes, clonotypes shared by all four sorted-subset donors had higher generation probabilities.

The sequenced material came from naive CD4+ T cells sorted from blood. According to the study, the label for this sample's cell subset or site signals: CD45RA+ positively selected. The sequence was collected from a man aged 18-30 years in good health.

The nucleotides are TGTGCCAGCTCACCACTTGAATTAGCAGATACGCAGTATTTT. This yields the protein CASSPLELADTQYF. Recombination linked TRBV18 to TRBJ2-3, with the D gene uncertain. According to the germline V gene, CDR1 reads KGHSH and CDR2 reads LQKENI. The CDR3 starts with the cysteine, ends with the phenylalanine, and has 14 residues. Left in the record is the CDR3 DNA by itself, 42 bases read in frame from the first base. V is reduced by 1 base and J by 4 bases, leaving a spacing of 9 bases between them.